The 30 T cell receptor beta chains below were found in one sample sequenced in a study of shared clonotypes between healthy human individuals. Here immunoSEQ multiplex PCR was the method, and the copy in TCRdb shows in-frame clones only, minus some. The data hold some 2.1 million clones, with about 93% observed a single time. In the naive CD8 group, cells lacked CD45RO and were positively selected for CCR7, so terminally differentiated effector memory CD45RA+ cells were left out. The sequenced sample consisted of naive CD8+ T cells from PBMCs. The origin of the receptors is a young man in good health. Some clones in this sample may be carry-over from other donors' samples.

This clone was found once. The rearrangement joins TRBV28 to TRBJ2-1; TRBD2 matches at 9 bases. There are 15 residues in the CDR3. Per the germline V gene, CDR1 is MDHEN and CDR2 is SYDVKM. The V segment lost 5 bases and the J segment 9 bases; nucleotides outside the gene matches: 11. CDR3 coding DNA: TGTGCCAGCAGTCCCTATAGCGGGAGCTGGGTTGAGCAGTTCTTC. This gives the protein CASSPYSGSWVEQFF.

This clone was counted between two and nine times. The V and J genes are TRBV27 and TRBJ1-2, with 7 nucleotides matching TRBD1. CDR3 length: 15 residues. J lost 2 bases, V lost 5 bases, and 8 bases had no gene match. CDR1 is MNHEY and CDR2 is SMNVEV in the germline V gene (reference sequence). In DNA, the CDR3 is TGTGCCAGCAGTGTTCTCGGGACAGCCAACTATGGCTACACCTTC. It encodes CASSVLGTANYGYTF.

This rearrangement joins TRBV2 to TRBJ2-7; D gene unclear. Trimming pared 3 bases from V and 7 bases from J, leaving 10 bases between. The CDR3 has 12 residues. In germline, CDR1 is SNHLY, CDR2 FYNNEI. The CDR3 sequence is CASSEPSVEQYF. The CDR3 DNA reads as TGTGCCAGCAGTGAGCCCTCGGTAGAGCAGTACTTC.

The table lists this clone with a few counts. Other DNA sequences within the sample encode an identical CDR3. The CDR3 loop is CASSLPTGELFF. The CDR3 DNA sequence: TGTGCCAGCAGCCTTCCGACGGGGGAGCTGTTTTTT. The chain joins TRBV7-9 to TRBJ2-2; D is uncertain. This CDR3 has 12 residues. The ends were cut back, 5 bases at V and 8 bases at J, with 9 bases in the middle. The V gene's germline CDR1 is SEHNR and CDR2 FQNEAQ (reference sequence). Together with reference TRBV7-9 and TRBJ2-2, the CDR3 gives the full variable domain: DTGVSQNPRHKITKRGQNVTFRCDPISEHNRLYWYRQTLGQGPEFLTYFQNEAQLEKSRLLSDRFSAERPKGSFSTLEIQRTEQGDSAMYLCASSLPTGELFFGEGSRLTVL.

The chain uses TRBV11-2 and TRBJ1-1, with TRBD1 as a possible D gene (5 bases). The CDR3 has 12 amino acids. The ends were cut back, 5 bases at V and 10 bases at J, with 14 bases in the middle. The germline V gene encodes CDR1 SGHAT and CDR2 FQNNGV. CDR3 sequence (DNA): TGTGCCAGCAGCCCACCGGGGGTGGTAGCTTTCTTT. Its translation is CASSPPGVVAFF.

The chain is built from TRBV10-2 and TRBJ1-1; no reliable D call. CDR1 and CDR2 (germline): WSHSY, SAAADI. The CDR3 is 16 residues long. Trimming pared 2 bases from V and 6 bases from J, leaving 19 bases between. CDR3 DNA: TGCGCCAGCAGTGAGGGGCCCACTTTCTTATATTCTGAAGCTTTCTTT. As protein: CASSEGPTFLYSEAFF.

The chain joins TRBV6-7 to TRBJ1-5; D uncertain. TRBV6-7 falls under the ORF class, with uncertain function. With 9 bases removed from V and 0 bases from J, the gap between germline ends came to 15 bases. CDR3 length equals 15 residues. The CDR3 spells CARMWRLYSNQPQHF. CDR3 DNA sequence: TGTGCCAGGATGTGGAGGCTATATAGCAATCAGCCCCAGCATTTT.

The sample holds one count of this clone. The rearrangement links TRBV7-7 to TRBJ2-7; D uncertain. V gave up 5 bases and J gave up 6 bases, with 14 bases separating them. Germline V CDR1 and CDR2: SSHAT, FNYEAQ (reference sequence). The CDR3 has 13 residues. In DNA, the CDR3 is TGTGCCAGCAGCCCTGGAGTAGGAAGCGAGCAGTACTTC. Protein product: CASSPGVGSEQYF. The full variable domain, completed using reference TRBV7-7 and TRBJ2-7, is GAGVSQSPRYKVTKRGQDVTLRCDPISSHATLYWYQQALGQGPEFLTYFNYEAQPDKSGLPSDRFSAERPEGSISTLTIQRTEQRDSAMYRCASSPGVGSEQYFGPGTRLTVT.

The gene calls are TRBV19 and TRBJ1-1; D may be TRBD1 (5 bases). Trimming took 3 bases from V and 3 from J, leaving 14 bases between them. The germline gives CDR1 LNHDA, CDR2 SQIVND (reference sequence). The length of the CDR3 is 15 residues. CDR3 sequence reads: CASSIGALRDTEAFF. DNA of the CDR3: TGTGCCAGTAGTATCGGGGCCTTACGGGACACTGAAGCTTTCTTT. Full variable domain (remainder filled in from reference TRBV19 and TRBJ1-1): DGGITQSPKYLFRKEGQNVTLSCEQNLNHDAMYWYRQDPGQGLRLIYYSQIVNDFQKGDIAEGYSVSREKKESFPLTVTSAQKNPTAFYLCASSIGALRDTEAFFGQGTRLTVV.

The chain has TRBV7-2 and TRBJ2-7; 11 nucleotides align to TRBD2. The CDR3 runs 15 residues. Germline lookup yields CDR1 SGHTA and CDR2 FQGNSA. The V segment lost 0 bases and the J segment 5 bases; nucleotides outside the gene matches: 3. The CDR3 DNA follows: TGTGCCAGCAGCTTAGCGTCTAGCGGGGGGAACGAGCAGTACTTC. Translated: CASSLASSGGNEQYF.

This rearrangement joins TRBV28 to TRBJ2-1; D possibly matches TRBD1 or TRBD2 (5 bases each). CDR3 length: 16 amino acids. In germline, CDR1 is MDHEN, CDR2 SYDVKM. Trimming left V 1 base short and J 1 base short, with 11 bases between. CDR3 residues: CASSLFVGRSYNEQFF. The CDR3 coding sequence is TGTGCCAGCAGTTTATTTGTGGGACGTTCCTACAATGAGCAGTTCTTC.

CDR3 protein: CASSLSRRGNQPQHF. The DNA for the CDR3 is TGTGCCAGCAGTTTATCGCGCAGGGGCAATCAGCCCCAGCATTTT. This sequence joins TRBV28 and TRBJ1-5; TRBD1 is a possible D gene (5 bases). Germline V gene lookup returns CDR1 MDHEN and CDR2 SYDVKM. Trimming cost V 1 base and J 2 bases, with 9 bases left between them. The CDR3 spans 15 residues.

This chain joins TRBV9 and TRBJ1-5; D may be TRBD1 (6 bases). Trimming took 3 bases from V and 4 from J, leaving 14 bases between them. Germline CDR1 SGDLS, CDR2 YYNGEE. The CDR3 loop spans 15 amino acids. DNA of the CDR3: TGTGCCAGCAGCGAGAGGGACATTGGGAATCAGCCCCAGCATTTT. It encodes CASSERDIGNQPQHF.

This chain joins TRBV13 and TRBJ2-2; 8 bases match TRBD1. The germline V gene encodes CDR1 PRHDT and CDR2 FYEKMQ (reference sequence). The V and J ends lost 5 bases and 6 bases, in that order; junction bases with no gene match: 8. CDR3 length: 15 amino acids. The CDR3 DNA reads TGTGCCAGCAGCGGACAGGGTTTATGGGCCGGGGAGCTGTTTTTT. Amino acid sequence: CASSGQGLWAGELFF.

The chain carries TRBV28 and TRBJ2-4, with D perhaps matching TRBD1 or TRBD2 (7 bases each). CDR1 is MDHEN, CDR2 SYDVKM, per germline. V lost 1 base and J lost 8, with 9 bases in between. The CDR3 consists of 13 residues. The CDR3 is CASSLSGGDIQYF. The CDR3 region has the DNA TGTGCCAGCAGTTTATCAGGGGGGGACATTCAGTACTTC.

As DNA, the CDR3 is TGTGCCAGTGGGGTACGGGGGCAAAGAGGCTACAATGAGCAGTTCTTC. Encoded protein: CASGVRGQRGYNEQFF. The rearrangement uses TRBV19 and TRBJ2-1; the D call may be TRBD1 or TRBD2 (6 bases each). The V and J ends lost 8 bases and 3 bases respectively, with 20 bases between them. The CDR3 sequence is 16 residues long. Germline loops: CDR1 LNHDA, CDR2 SQIVND (reference sequence).

The chain has TRBV2 and TRBJ2-1; unclear D gene. Germline CDR1 is SNHLY and CDR2 is FYNNEI. Trimming cost V 2 bases and J 6 bases, with 8 bases left between them. The CDR3 has 13 amino acids. The CDR3 DNA is TGTGCCAGCAGTGAATGGCGCTTCAATGAGCAGTTCTTC. It encodes CASSEWRFNEQFF.

The chain uses TRBV28 and TRBJ2-2; D may match TRBD1 or TRBD2 (5 bases each). V was pared by 3 bases and J by 6 bases, with 17 bases between. The CDR3 extends over 16 amino acids. The germline gives CDR1 MDHEN, CDR2 SYDVKM. The CDR3 coding sequence is TGTGCCAGCAGTTTTTTGGGGGATGGGACCCCCGGGGAGCTGTTTTTT. Translated, it gives CASSFLGDGTPGELFF.

CDR3 in amino acids: CASSASWGGTEAFF. For the CDR3, the DNA is TGTGCCAGTAGTGCATCGTGGGGGGGCACTGAAGCTTTCTTT. The rearrangement uses TRBV19 and TRBJ1-1, with D tentatively TRBD1 (5 bases). The CDR3 spans 14 residues. V was pared by 5 bases and J by 4 bases, with 14 bases between. CDR1 LNHDA and CDR2 SQIVND come from the germline V gene (reference sequence).

This rearrangement joins TRBV18 to TRBJ1-2, with 10 bases fitting TRBD1. With 3 bases clipped from V and 7 bases from J, the junction kept 17 bases outside the gene matches. The CDR3 is made up of 18 amino acids. Per germline, CDR1 KGHSH and CDR2 LQKENI. As DNA, the CDR3 is TGTGCCAGCTCACCCGAGGCGCTAGGAGCGGGACAGGGGATTGGCTACACCTTC. Amino acid sequence: CASSPEALGAGQGIGYTF.

The rearrangement joins TRBV27 to TRBJ2-5; 16 positions match TRBD2. CDR1 MNHEY and CDR2 SMNVEV come from the germline V gene (reference sequence). V was clipped by 8 bases and J by 1 base; unmatched bases: 4. The CDR3 totals 16 residues. CDR3 bases: TGTGCCAGCGGGGGGACTAGCGGGAGGGTCCAAGAGACCCAGTACTTC. This translates into CASGGTSGRVQETQYF.

V gene TRBV11-2 combines with J gene TRBJ2-5; D assignment may be TRBD1 or TRBD2 (5 bases each). Germline loops: CDR1 SGHAT, CDR2 FQNNGV. Trimming removed 3 bases from V and 4 bases from J, with 15 bases in between. CDR3 length: 15 amino acids. CDR3 sequence: CASSFPGPGGETQYF. In DNA, the CDR3 is TGTGCCAGCAGCTTTCCGGGACCTGGGGGAGAGACCCAGTACTTC. Variable domain in full (rest from reference TRBV11-2 and TRBJ2-5): EAGVAQSPRYKIIEKRQSVAFWCNPISGHATLYWYQQILGQGPKLLIQFQNNGVVDDSQLPKDRFSAERLKGVDSTLKIQPAKLEDSAVYLCASSFPGPGGETQYFGPGTRLLVL.

This chain connects TRBV29-1 to TRBJ2-2; perhaps TRBD2 as D (6 bases). Per the germline V gene, CDR1 is SQVTM and CDR2 is ANQGSEA. The CDR3 consists of 14 residues. Trimming pared 2 bases from V and 6 bases from J, leaving 13 bases between. The CDR3 here is CSVEPGLPSGELFF. The CDR3 DNA follows: TGCAGCGTTGAACCCGGACTACCCTCCGGGGAGCTGTTTTTT.

V gene TRBV11-2 combines with J gene TRBJ2-1, with 11 bases fitting TRBD1. Trimming cost V 5 bases and J 8 bases; bases outside gene matches: 8. CDR1 is SGHAT and CDR2 is FQNNGV in the germline V gene. This CDR3 region has 15 residues. The CDR3 DNA follows: TGTGCCAGCAGCCCTACGGGACAGGGGGACCATGAGCAGTTCTTC. Its translation is CASSPTGQGDHEQFF.

CDR3 protein: CASRTGAGQFF. In DNA, the CDR3 is TGTGCCAGCAGGACTGGGGCGGGCCAGTTCTTC. This rearrangement joins TRBV27 to TRBJ2-1; D tentatively reads TRBD1 or TRBD2 (5 bases each). The V end was cut by 6 bases, the J end by 13 bases, with 13 bases between. This CDR3 contains 11 residues. Looked up from germline, CDR1 is MNHEY and CDR2 is SMNVEV (reference sequence).

The chain employs TRBV7-9 and TRBJ1-4; D gene ambiguous. From germline, CDR1 is SEHNR and CDR2 FQNEAQ (reference sequence). The CDR3 extends over 16 amino acids. V shed 1 base and J shed 3 bases, with 12 bases lying between them. CDR3 sequence: CASSLGVELSNEKLFF. The CDR3 DNA reads TGTGCCAGCAGCTTAGGCGTGGAGTTATCTAATGAAAAACTGTTTTTT. Together with reference TRBV7-9 and TRBJ1-4, the CDR3 gives the full variable domain: DTGVSQNPRHKITKRGQNVTFRCDPISEHNRLYWYRQTLGQGPEFLTYFQNEAQLEKSRLLSDRFSAERPKGSFSTLEIQRTEQGDSAMYLCASSLGVELSNEKLFFGSGTQLSVL.

The V call is TRBV27, the J call TRBJ2-7; 7 nucleotides align to TRBD2. From germline, CDR1 is MNHEY and CDR2 SMNVEV (reference sequence). The junction had 9 bases not matched to a gene; V was cut back by 6 bases and J by 7 bases. The CDR3 loop spans 13 amino acids. The CDR3 nucleotides are TGTGCCAGCAGGCGGCGGGAGAGCGGGGAGCAGTACTTC. This gives the protein CASRRRESGEQYF.

CDR3 DNA: TGTGCCAGCAGCCAAATCCGGACTAGCGGGATGAGGGGGCCCTACGAGCAGTACTTC. Protein: CASSQIRTSGMRGPYEQYF. The V gene is TRBV28, the J gene TRBJ2-7, with 12 nucleotides matching TRBD2. Looked up from germline, CDR1 is MDHEN and CDR2 is SYDVKM. This CDR3 has 19 amino acids. V lost 6 bases, J lost 2 bases, and 17 bases stayed unmatched.

For this clone: Additional DNA sequences in this sample encode the identical CDR3. This sequence joins TRBV6-5 and TRBJ2-1; 11 nucleotides line up with TRBD2. CDR1 is MNHEY, CDR2 SVGAGI, per germline. This CDR3 has 15 amino acids. V trimming: 4 bases; J trimming: 3 bases; junction bases outside the gene matches: 2. CDR3 amino acids: CASSSGTSGYNEQFF. CDR3 bases: TGTGCCAGCAGTTCCGGGACTAGCGGCTACAATGAGCAGTTCTTC.

CDR3 DNA sequence: TGCGCCAGCAGTGAATCACTAGCGGGAGAGATTTTTGAGCAGTTCTTC. It encodes CASSESLAGEIFEQFF. The gene calls are TRBV10-2 and TRBJ2-1, with 11 bases matching TRBD2. Germline trimming cut 3 bases from V and 9 bases from J; bases unmatched to any gene: 10. CDR1 and CDR2 from the germline V gene are WSHSY and SAAADI. This CDR3 contains 16 residues.